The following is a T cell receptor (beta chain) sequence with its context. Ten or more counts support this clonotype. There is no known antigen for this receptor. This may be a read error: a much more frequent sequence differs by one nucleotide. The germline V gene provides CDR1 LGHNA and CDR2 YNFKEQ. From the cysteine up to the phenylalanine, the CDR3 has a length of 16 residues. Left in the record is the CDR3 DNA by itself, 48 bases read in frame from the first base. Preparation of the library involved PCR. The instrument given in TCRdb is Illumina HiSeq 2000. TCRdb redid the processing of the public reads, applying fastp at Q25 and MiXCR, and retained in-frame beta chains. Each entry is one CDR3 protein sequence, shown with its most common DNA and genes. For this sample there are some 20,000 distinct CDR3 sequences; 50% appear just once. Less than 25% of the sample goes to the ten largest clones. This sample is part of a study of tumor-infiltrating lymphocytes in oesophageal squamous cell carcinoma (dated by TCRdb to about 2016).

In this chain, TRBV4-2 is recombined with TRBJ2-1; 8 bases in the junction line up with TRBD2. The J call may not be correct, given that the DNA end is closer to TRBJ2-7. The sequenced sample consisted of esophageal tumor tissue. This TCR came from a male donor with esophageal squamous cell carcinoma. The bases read TGTGCCAGCAGCCAAGGTTCGGGGGGGTTTTACAATGAGCAGTACTTC. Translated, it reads CASSQGSGGFYNEQYF.